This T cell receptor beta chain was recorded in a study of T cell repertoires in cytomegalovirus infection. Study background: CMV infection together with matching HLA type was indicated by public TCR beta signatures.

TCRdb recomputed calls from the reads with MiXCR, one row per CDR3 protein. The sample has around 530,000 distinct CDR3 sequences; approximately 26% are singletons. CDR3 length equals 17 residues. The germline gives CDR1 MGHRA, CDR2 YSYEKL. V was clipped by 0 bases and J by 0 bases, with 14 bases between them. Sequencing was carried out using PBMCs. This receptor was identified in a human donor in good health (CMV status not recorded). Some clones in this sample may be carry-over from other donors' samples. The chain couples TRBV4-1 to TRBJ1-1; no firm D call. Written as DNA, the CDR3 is TGCGCCAGCAGCCAAGATATCGGCCAGTTCATGAACACTGAAGCTTTCTTT. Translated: CASSQDIGQFMNTEAFF.